This TCR beta chain was identified in a study of radiotherapy plus CTLA-4 blockade in lung cancer. In the study overall: Objective responses were observed in approximately 20% of patients, and disease control was achieved by approximately 32%.

The study, taken as a whole, reports: Early shifts in blood T cell clones, with interferon-beta, reportedly predicted response best. After treatment with radiotherapy plus ipilimumab, TCR clones that came from the tumor expanded in blood.

As to this clone: Its antigen is still unknown.

TCRdb's table, derived via immunoSEQ multiplex PCR, lists solely in-frame clones and lacks some. The sample holds under 65,000 clones, about 85% seen once. Lung cancer patients with chemo-refractory metastatic non-small-cell disease were given focal radiation plus CTLA-4 blockade with ipilimumab. The germline gives CDR1 GTSNPN, CDR2 SVGIG (reference sequence). CDR3 length equals 12 residues. V was cut by 4 bases and J by 1 base, with 5 bases left in between. The J gene is TRBJ1-3, the V gene TRBV30; D is unclear. The clonotype was recovered from a human donor with non-small cell lung cancer who had a complete response to radiotherapy plus ipilimumab. Here the sequenced sample was peripheral blood, taken from a patient treated with radiotherapy plus ipilimumab. The CDR3 loop is CAWTGSGNTIYF. CDR3 DNA sequence: TGTGCCTGGACGGGTTCTGGAAACACCATATATTTT.